Below, one T cell receptor beta chain is given with its context. The antigen is not known. The DNA ends 3 residues before the CDR3 does, and the rest of the CDR3 is filled in from the germline J gene. All donors had a single incident cervical HPV16 infection, not prevalent. This CDR3 has 15 residues. Per germline, CDR1 SNHLY and CDR2 FYNNEI. Profiled with immunoSEQ multiplex PCR; TCRdb holds only in-frame clones, not every one. The sample table includes just over 20,000 clones. The sample comes from a study of T cells in women clearing cervical HPV infection. In the study overall: Case blood was drawn a median approximately 160 days after lesion detection.

Findings of the study overall: TRBV6-7 relative abundance averaged roughly 0.1% in cases and 0.15% to 0.2% in controls.

Source material: blood buffy coat. The origin of this receptor is a woman aged 18-69 years with a cervical HPV16 infection that either progressed to CIN3+ or cleared (not recorded which). The chain joins TRBV2 to TRBJ2-2; 10 bases align to TRBD1. CDR3 sequence reads: CASSEEGQGNSPLFF. The covered CDR3 bases are TGTGCCAGCAGTGAAGAGGGACAGGGGAATTCACCG.